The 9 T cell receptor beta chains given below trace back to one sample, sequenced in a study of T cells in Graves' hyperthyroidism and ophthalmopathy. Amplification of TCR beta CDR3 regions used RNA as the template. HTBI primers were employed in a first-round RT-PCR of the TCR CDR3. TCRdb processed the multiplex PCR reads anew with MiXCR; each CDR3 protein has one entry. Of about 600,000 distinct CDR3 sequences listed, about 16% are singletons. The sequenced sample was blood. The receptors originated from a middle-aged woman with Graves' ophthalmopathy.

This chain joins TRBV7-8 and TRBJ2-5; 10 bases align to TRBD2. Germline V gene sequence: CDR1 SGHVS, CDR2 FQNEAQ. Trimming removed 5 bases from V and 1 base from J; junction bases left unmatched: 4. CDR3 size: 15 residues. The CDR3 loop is CASSPAGGFQETQYF. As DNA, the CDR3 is TGTGCCAGCAGCCCAGCGGGGGGGTTCCAAGAGACCCAGTACTTC.

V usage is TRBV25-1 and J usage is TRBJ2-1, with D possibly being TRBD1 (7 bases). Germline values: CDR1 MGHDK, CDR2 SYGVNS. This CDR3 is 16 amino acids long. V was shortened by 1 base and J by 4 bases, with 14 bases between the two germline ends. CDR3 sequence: CASSEFGGGAYNEQFF. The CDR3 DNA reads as TGTGCCAGCAGTGAATTCGGAGGGGGCGCTTACAATGAGCAGTTCTTC.

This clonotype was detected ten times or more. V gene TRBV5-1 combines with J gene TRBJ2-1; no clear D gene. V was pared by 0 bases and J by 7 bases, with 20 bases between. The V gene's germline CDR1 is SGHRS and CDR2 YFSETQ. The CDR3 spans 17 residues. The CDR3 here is CASSLESGSHPRNEQFF. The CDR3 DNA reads TGCGCCAGCAGCTTGGAGAGTGGCTCCCATCCGCGGAATGAGCAGTTCTTC.

In DNA, the CDR3 is TGCGCCAGCAGCCAGTCGACAGGGAGGGAAAACGGGGAGCTGTTTTTT. It yields the protein CASSQSTGRENGELFF. The rearrangement links TRBV4-1 to TRBJ2-2; possibly TRBD1 or TRBD2 for D (7 bases each). CDR1 MGHRA and CDR2 YSYEKL come from the germline V gene. V dropped 3 bases and J dropped 7 bases, with 18 bases sitting between them. This CDR3 has 16 amino acids.

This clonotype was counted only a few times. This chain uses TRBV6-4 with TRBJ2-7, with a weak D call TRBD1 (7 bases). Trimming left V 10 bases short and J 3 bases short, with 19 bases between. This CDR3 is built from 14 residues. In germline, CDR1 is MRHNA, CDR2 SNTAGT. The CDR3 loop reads CAKQGGGRDYEQYF. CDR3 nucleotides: TGTGCCAAGCAGGGGGGCGGCAGGGACTACGAGCAGTACTTC.

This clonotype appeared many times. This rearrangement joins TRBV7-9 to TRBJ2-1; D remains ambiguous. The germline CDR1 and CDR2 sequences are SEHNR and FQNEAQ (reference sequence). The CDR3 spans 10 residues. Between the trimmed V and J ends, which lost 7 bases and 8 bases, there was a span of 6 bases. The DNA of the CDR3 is TGTGCCAGCATGCGAGATGAGCAGTTCTTC. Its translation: CASMRDEQFF. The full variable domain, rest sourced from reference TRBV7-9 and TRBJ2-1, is DTGVSQNPRHKITKRGQNVTFRCDPISEHNRLYWYRQTLGQGPEFLTYFQNEAQLEKSRLLSDRFSAERPKGSFSTLEIQRTEQGDSAMYLCASMRDEQFFGPGTRLTVL.

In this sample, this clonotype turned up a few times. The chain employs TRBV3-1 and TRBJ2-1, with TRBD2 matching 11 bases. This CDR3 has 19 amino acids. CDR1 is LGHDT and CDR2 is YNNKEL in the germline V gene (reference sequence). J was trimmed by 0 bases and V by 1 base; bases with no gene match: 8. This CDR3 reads CASSQGLAGGRSSYNEQFF. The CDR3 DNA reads TGTGCCAGCAGCCAAGGGCTAGCGGGAGGCCGGAGCTCCTACAATGAGCAGTTCTTC.

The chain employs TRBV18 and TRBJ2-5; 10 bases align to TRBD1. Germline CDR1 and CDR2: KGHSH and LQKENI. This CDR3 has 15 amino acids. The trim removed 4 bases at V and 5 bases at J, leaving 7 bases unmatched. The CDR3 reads CASSHPGTGEETQYF. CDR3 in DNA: TGTGCCAGCTCACATCCCGGGACAGGGGAGGAGACCCAGTACTTC.

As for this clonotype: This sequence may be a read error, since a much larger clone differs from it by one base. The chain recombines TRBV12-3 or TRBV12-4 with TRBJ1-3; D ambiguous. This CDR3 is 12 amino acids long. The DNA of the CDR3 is TGTGCCACCAGCCTCTCTGCAAACACCATATATTTT. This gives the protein CATSLSANTIYF.